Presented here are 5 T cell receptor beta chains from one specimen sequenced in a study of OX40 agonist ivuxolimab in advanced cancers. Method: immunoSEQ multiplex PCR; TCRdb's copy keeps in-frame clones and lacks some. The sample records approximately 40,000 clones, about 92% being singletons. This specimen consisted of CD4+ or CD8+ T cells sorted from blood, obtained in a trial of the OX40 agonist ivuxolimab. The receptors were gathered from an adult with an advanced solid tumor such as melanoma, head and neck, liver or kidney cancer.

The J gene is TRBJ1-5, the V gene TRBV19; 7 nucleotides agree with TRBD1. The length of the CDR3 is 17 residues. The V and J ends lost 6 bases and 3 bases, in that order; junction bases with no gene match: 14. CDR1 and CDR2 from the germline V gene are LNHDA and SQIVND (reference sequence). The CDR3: CASRQQGREGNNQPQHF. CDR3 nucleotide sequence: TGTGCCAGTAGACAACAGGGGAGGGAGGGCAACAATCAGCCCCAGCATTTT. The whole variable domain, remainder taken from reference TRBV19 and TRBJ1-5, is DGGITQSPKYLFRKEGQNVTLSCEQNLNHDAMYWYRQDPGQGLRLIYYSQIVNDFQKGDIAEGYSVSREKKESFPLTVTSAQKNPTAFYLCASRQQGREGNNQPQHFGDGTRLSIL.

Here the CDR3 DNA reads TGCGCCAGCAGCCAAGATCGCAATCAGCCCCAGCATTTT. This translates into CASSQDRNQPQHF. V is TRBV4-3 and J is TRBJ1-5; the D is unclear. Germline CDR1 LGHNA, CDR2 YSLEER. V lost 0 bases to trimming and J lost 2 bases, with 2 bases between them. The CDR3 has 13 residues.

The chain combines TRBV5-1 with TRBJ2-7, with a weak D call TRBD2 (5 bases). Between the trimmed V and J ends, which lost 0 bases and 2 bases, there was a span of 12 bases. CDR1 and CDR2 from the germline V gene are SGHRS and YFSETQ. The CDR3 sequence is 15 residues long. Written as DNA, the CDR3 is TGCGCCAGCAGCTTGGCCGGGATAGGGCCCTACGAGCAGTACTTC. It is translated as CASSLAGIGPYEQYF.

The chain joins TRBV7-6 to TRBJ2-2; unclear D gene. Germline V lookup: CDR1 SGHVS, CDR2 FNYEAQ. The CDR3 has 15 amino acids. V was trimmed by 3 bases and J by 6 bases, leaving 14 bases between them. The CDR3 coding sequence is TGTGCCAGCAGCTTTGGCCGGGTCCAACCCGGGGAGCTGTTTTTT. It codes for CASSFGRVQPGELFF.

Written as DNA, the CDR3 is TGTGCCAGCAGCGCGGGGTCTGATGAGCAGTTCTTC. This gives the protein CASSAGSDEQFF. The chain joins TRBV7-3 to TRBJ2-1, with D possibly being TRBD2 (6 bases). Germline V gives CDR1 SGHTA, CDR2 FQGTGA. V lost 5 bases and J lost 8, with 10 bases in between. The CDR3 loop spans 12 amino acids.